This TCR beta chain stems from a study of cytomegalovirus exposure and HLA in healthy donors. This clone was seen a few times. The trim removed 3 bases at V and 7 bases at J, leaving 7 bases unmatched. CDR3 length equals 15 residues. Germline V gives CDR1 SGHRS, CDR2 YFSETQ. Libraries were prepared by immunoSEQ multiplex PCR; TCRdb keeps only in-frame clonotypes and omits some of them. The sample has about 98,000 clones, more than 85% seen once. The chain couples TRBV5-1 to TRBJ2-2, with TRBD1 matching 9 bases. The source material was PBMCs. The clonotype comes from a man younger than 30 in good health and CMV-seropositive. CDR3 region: CASSSDRGRNGELFF. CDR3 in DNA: TGCGCCAGCAGCTCAGACAGGGGGAGGAACGGGGAGCTGTTTTTT.